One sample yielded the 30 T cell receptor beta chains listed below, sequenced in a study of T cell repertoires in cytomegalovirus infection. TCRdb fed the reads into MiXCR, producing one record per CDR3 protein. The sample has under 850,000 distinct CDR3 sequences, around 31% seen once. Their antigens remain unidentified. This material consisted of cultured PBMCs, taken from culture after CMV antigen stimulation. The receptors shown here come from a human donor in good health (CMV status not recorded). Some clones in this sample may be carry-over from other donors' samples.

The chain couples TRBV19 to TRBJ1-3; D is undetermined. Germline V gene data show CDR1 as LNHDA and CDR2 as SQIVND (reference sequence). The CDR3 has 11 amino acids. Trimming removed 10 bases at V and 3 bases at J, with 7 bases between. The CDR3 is CAIIVGNTIYF. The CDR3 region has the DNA TGTGCCATCATCGTTGGAAACACCATATATTTT.

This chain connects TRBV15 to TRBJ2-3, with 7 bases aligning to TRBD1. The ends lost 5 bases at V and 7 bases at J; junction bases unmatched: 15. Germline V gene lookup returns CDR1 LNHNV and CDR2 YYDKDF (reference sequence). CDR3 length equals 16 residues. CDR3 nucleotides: TGTGCCACCAGCCCACGGCGTGGACAGGCGGAGTATACGCAGTATTTT. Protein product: CATSPRRGQAEYTQYF.

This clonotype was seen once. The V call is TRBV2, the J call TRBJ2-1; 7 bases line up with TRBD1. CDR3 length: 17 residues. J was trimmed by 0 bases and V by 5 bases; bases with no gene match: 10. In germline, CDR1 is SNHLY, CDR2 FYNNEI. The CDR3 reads CASSSTGQTFSYNEQFF. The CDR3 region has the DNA TGTGCCAGCAGTTCGACAGGGCAAACCTTCTCCTACAATGAGCAGTTCTTC.

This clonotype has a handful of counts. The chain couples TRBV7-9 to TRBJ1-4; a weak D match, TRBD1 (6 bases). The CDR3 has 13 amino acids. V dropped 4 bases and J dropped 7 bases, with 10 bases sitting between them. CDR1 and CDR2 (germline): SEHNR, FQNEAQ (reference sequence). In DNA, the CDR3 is TGTGCCAGCAGCTGGGGACATACTGAAAAACTGTTTTTT. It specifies CASSWGHTEKLFF.

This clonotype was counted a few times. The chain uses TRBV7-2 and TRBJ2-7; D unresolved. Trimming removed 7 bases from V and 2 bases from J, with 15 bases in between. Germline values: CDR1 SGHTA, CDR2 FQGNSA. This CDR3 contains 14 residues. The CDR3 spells CASTETGLPYEQYF. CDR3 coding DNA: TGTGCCAGCACCGAGACCGGTTTACCCTACGAGCAGTACTTC.

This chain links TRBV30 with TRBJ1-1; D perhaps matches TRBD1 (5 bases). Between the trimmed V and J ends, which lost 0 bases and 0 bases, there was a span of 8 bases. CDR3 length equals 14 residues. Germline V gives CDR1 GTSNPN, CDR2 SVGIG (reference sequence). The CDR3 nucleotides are TGTGCCTGGAGTGTCGTGGGGGTGAACACTGAAGCTTTCTTT. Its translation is CAWSVVGVNTEAFF.

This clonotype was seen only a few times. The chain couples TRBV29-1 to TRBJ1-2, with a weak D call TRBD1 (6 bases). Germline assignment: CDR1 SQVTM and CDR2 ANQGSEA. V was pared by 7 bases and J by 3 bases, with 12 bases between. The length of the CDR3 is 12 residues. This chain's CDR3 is CSASGEDYGYTF. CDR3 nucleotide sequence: TGCAGCGCATCAGGGGAGGACTATGGCTACACCTTC.

CDR3 amino acids: CASSRTGAGTQYF. Written as DNA, the CDR3 is TGTGCCAGCAGCCGGACAGGGGCCGGGACCCAGTACTTC. The J gene is TRBJ2-5, the V gene TRBV5-4; TRBD1 agrees at 9 bases. Trimming cost V 4 bases and J 7 bases; bases outside gene matches: 5. Germline assignment: CDR1 SGHNT and CDR2 YYREEE (reference sequence). CDR3 length equals 13 residues.

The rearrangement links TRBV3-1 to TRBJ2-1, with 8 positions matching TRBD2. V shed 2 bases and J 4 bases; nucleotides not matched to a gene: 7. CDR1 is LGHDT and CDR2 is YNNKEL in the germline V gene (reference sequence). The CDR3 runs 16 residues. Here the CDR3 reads CASSQIAGRDYNEQFF. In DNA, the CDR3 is TGTGCCAGCAGCCAAATAGCGGGGAGGGATTACAATGAGCAGTTCTTC.

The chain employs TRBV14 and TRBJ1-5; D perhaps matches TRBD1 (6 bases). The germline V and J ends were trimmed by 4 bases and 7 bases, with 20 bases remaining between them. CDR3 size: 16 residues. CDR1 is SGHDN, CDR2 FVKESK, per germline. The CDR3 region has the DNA TGTGCCAGCAGCCCCTGCTCTCAGGGGAAAAGACAGCCCCAGCATTTT. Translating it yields CASSPCSQGKRQPQHF.

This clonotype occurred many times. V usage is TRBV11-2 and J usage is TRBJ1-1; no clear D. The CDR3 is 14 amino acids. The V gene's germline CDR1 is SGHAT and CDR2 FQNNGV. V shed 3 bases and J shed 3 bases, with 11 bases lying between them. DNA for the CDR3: TGTGCCAGCAGCTTCCTGATCGGAGACACTGAAGCTTTCTTT. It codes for CASSFLIGDTEAFF.

CDR3 DNA: TGTGCCAGCAGCCGCTGGACAGGGGGCCCTCTGAACACTGAAGCTTTCTTT. Translated: CASSRWTGGPLNTEAFF. The chain combines TRBV3-1 with TRBJ1-1; 11 bases agree with TRBD1. The CDR3 has 17 residues. Germline CDR1 and CDR2: LGHDT and YNNKEL (reference sequence). Losses at the gene ends were 4 bases for V and 0 bases for J; bases not matched to a gene: 7.

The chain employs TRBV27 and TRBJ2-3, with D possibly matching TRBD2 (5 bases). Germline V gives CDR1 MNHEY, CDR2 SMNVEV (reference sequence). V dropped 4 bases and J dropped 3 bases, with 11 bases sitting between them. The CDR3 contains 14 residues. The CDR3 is CASSWGEETDTQYF. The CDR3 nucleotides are TGTGCCAGCAGTTGGGGAGAAGAAACAGATACGCAGTATTTT.

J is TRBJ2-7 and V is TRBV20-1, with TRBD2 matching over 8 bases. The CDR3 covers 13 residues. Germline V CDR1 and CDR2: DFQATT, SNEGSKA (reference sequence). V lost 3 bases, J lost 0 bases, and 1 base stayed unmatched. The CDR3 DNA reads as TGCAGTGCTAGGCGGGAGGTCTCCTACGAGCAGTACTTC. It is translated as CSARREVSYEQYF.

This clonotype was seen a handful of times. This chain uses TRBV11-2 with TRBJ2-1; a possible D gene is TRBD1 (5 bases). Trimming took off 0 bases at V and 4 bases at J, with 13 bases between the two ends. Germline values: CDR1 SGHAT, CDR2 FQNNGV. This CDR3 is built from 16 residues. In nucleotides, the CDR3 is TGTGCCAGCAGCTTAGATCTCGCAGGGCAATACAATGAGCAGTTCTTC. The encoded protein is CASSLDLAGQYNEQFF.

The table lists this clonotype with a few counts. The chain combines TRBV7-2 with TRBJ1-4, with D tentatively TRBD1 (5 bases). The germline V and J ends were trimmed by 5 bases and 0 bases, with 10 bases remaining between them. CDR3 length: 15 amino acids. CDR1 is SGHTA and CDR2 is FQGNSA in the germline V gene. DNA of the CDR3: TGTGCCAGCAGCCCCGGGGCCGCAACTAATGAAAAACTGTTTTTT. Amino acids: CASSPGAATNEKLFF. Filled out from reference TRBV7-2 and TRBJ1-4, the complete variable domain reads GAGVSQSPSNKVTEKGKDVELRCDPISGHTALYWYRQSLGQGLEFLIYFQGNSAPDKSGLPSDRFSAERTGGSVSTLTIQRTQQEDSAVYLCASSPGAATNEKLFFGSGTQLSVL.

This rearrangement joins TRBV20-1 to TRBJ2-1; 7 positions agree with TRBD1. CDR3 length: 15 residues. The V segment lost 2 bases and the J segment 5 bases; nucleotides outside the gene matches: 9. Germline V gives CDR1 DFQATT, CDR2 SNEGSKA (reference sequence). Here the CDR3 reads CSARTPGQQNNEQFF. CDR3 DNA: TGCAGTGCTAGAACACCGGGACAGCAGAACAATGAGCAGTTCTTC.

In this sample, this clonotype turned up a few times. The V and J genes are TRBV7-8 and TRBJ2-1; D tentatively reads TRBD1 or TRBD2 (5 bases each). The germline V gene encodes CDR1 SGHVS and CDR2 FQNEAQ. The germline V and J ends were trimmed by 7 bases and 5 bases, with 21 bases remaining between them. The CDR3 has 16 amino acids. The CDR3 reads CASTGKGRGDDNEQFF. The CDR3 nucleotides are TGTGCCAGCACAGGGAAGGGTAGAGGGGATGACAATGAGCAGTTCTTC.

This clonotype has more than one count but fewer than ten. The CDR3 nucleotides are TGTGCCAGCAGCTTAGCCGGGGATAATGGAAACACCATATATTTT. It specifies CASSLAGDNGNTIYF. V usage is TRBV5-4 and J usage is TRBJ1-3; no clear D. This CDR3 comprises 15 residues. Germline V gene lookup returns CDR1 SGHNT and CDR2 YYREEE (reference sequence). The V end was cut by 2 bases, the J end by 3 bases, with 12 bases between.

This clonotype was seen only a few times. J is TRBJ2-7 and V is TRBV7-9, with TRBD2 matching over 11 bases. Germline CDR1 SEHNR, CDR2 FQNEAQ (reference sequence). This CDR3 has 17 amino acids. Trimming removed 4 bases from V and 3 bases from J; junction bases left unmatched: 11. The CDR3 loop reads CASSYPAGTSGLYEQYF. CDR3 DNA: TGTGCCAGCAGCTACCCGGCTGGGACTAGCGGACTCTACGAGCAGTACTTC.

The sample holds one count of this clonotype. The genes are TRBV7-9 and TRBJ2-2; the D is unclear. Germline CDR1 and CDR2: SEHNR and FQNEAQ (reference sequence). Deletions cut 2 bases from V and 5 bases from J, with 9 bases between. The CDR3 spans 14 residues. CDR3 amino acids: CASSLSMGTGELFF. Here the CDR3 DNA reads TGTGCCAGCAGCTTATCTATGGGAACCGGGGAGCTGTTTTTT.

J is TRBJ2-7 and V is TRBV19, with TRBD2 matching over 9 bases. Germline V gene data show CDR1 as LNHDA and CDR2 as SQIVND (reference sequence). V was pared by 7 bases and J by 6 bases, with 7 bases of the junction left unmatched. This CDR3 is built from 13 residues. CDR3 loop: CASNTAGGAEQYF. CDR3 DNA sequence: TGTGCCAGTAACACAGCGGGAGGAGCCGAGCAGTACTTC.

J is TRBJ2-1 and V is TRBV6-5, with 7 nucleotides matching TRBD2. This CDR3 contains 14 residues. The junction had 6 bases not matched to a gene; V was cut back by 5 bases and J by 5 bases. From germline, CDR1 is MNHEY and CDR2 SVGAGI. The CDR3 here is CASSRGTTDNEQFF. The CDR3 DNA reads TGTGCCAGCAGTCGAGGGACTACAGACAATGAGCAGTTCTTC.

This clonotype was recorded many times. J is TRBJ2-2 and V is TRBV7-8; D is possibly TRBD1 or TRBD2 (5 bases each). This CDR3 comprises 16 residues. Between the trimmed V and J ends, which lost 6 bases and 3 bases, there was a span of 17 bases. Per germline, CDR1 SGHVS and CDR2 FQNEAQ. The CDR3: CASSPARDRDTGELFF. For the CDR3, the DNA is TGTGCCAGCAGTCCCGCCCGGGACCGGGACACCGGGGAGCTGTTTTTT.

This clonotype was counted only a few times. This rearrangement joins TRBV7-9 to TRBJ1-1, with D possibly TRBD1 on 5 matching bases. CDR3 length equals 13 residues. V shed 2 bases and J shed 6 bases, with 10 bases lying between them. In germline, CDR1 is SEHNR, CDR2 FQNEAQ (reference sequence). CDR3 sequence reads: CASSLLGVSEAFF. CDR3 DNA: TGTGCCAGCAGCTTATTAGGGGTATCTGAAGCTTTCTTT.

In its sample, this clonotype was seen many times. CDR3 protein: CASSLEDWTYNEQFF. The CDR3 bases are TGTGCCAGCAGCTTAGAGGACTGGACCTACAATGAGCAGTTCTTC. The rearrangement uses TRBV7-2 and TRBJ2-1; a possible D gene is TRBD2 (5 bases). V lost 1 base and J 2 bases, leaving 9 bases between the germline ends. Germline V CDR1 and CDR2: SGHTA, FQGNSA. CDR3 size: 15 residues.

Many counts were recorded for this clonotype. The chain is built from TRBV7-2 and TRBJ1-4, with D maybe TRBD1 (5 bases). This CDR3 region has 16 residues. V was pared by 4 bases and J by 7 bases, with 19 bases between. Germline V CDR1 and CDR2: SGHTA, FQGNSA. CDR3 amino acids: CASSSPPQGGIEKLFF. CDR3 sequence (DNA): TGTGCCAGCAGCTCCCCCCCCCAGGGAGGAATTGAAAAACTGTTTTTT.

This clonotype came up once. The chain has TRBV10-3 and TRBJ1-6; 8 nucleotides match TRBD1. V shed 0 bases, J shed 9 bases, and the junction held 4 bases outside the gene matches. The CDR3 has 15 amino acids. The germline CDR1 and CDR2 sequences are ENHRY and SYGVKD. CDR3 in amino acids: CAISESWDRSSPLHF. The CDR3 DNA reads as TGTGCCATCAGTGAGTCGTGGGACAGGAGTTCACCCCTCCACTTT.

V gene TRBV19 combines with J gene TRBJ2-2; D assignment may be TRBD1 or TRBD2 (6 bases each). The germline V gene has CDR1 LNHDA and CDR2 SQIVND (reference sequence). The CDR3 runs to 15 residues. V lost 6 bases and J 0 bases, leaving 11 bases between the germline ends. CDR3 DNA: TGTGCCAGTAGCGTGGGGGGCCCGAACACCGGGGAGCTGTTTTTT. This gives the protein CASSVGGPNTGELFF.

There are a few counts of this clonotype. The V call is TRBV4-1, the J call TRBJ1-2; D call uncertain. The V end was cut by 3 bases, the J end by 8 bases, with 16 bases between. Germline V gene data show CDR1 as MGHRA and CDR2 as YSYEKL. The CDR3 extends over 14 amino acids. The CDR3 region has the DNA TGCGCCAGCAGCCAGGCCCCCGGGAGCACAGGCTACACCTTC. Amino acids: CASSQAPGSTGYTF.